This TCR beta chain was sequenced during a study of response to subunit inactivated influenza vaccine. The CDR3 runs to 16 residues. The V gene lost 5 bases and the J gene lost 4 bases, with 18 bases spanning the gap. Germline CDR1 is SGHTA and CDR2 is FQGNSA. This clonotype was counted many times. TCRdb used MiXCR to reprocess the RT-PCR reads, holding one entry per CDR3 protein. The data show 430,000 or so distinct CDR3 sequences, 10% to 11% seen once. This sequence joins TRBV7-2 and TRBJ2-1; D gene unclear. The sequence came from a man in his fifties or sixties who received an inactivated influenza vaccine. This material consisted of PBMCs from blood, taken roughly 47 days after vaccination. CDR3 sequence (DNA): TGTGCCAGCAGCCGCATCCAATTTACCGATTACAATGAGCAGTTCTTC. Translating it yields CASSRIQFTDYNEQFF.